The next 27 T cell receptor beta chains were all read from a single sample in a study of blood T cell repertoires in COVID-19. The method was immunoSEQ multiplex PCR; TCRdb's version includes in-frame clones alone and lacks a portion of them. The data hold hundreds of thousands of clones, with under 90% observed a single time. Sequencing input: peripheral blood. The receptors come from a woman aged 50 to 60 who had recovered from COVID-19.

The chain carries TRBV6-2 or TRBV6-3 and TRBJ2-2, with a weak D call TRBD2 (5 bases). Germline V gene data show CDR1 as MNHEY and CDR2 as SVGEGT. The CDR3 covers 16 residues. Trimming shortened V by 5 bases and J by 0 bases, and 13 bases separated the two germline ends. The CDR3 DNA reads as TGTGCCAGCAGTCGAGGGTTTGGAACGAACACCGGGGAGCTGTTTTTT. Encoded protein: CASSRGFGTNTGELFF.

The chain is built from TRBV27 and TRBJ2-3; 7 bases fit TRBD2. The CDR3 is 14 residues long. Per the germline V gene, CDR1 is MNHEY and CDR2 is SMNVEV (reference sequence). J gave up 6 bases and V 5 bases, and 8 bases lay outside the gene matches. The CDR3 DNA reads as TGTGCCAGCAGTCCACTGACTAGCTTTGATACGCAGTATTTT. It encodes CASSPLTSFDTQYF.

This rearrangement joins TRBV3-1 (or the pseudogene TRBV3-2) to TRBJ1-5, with TRBD1 as a possible D gene (6 bases). The CDR3 spans 15 residues. Germline V gene data show CDR1 as LGHDT and CDR2 as YNNKEL (reference sequence). The V and J ends lost 2 bases and 1 base respectively, with 9 bases between them. The chain's CDR3 is CASSQTGQSNQPQHF. In nucleotides, the CDR3 is TGTGCCAGCAGCCAAACTGGACAGAGCAATCAGCCCCAGCATTTT.

This chain joins TRBV5-6 and TRBJ2-7, with 9 bases lining up with TRBD1. CDR1 and CDR2 (germline): SGHDT, YYEEEE. There are 15 residues in the CDR3. The trim removed 4 bases at V and 2 bases at J, leaving 7 bases unmatched. The CDR3 protein is CASSRGTGQTYEQYF. DNA for the CDR3: TGTGCCAGCAGCCGCGGGACAGGGCAAACCTACGAGCAGTACTTC.

The chain is built from TRBV4-1 and TRBJ2-7; 7 bases align to TRBD1. Germline CDR1 MGHRA, CDR2 YSYEKL. This CDR3 region has 16 residues. Trimming cost V 1 base and J 0 bases; bases outside gene matches: 6. This CDR3 is CASSQGQGLRSYEQYF. CDR3 DNA: TGCGCCAGCAGCCAAGGACAGGGTTTACGCTCCTACGAGCAGTACTTC.

The chain has TRBV27 and TRBJ1-5; a weak D match, TRBD1 (6 bases). The CDR3 is 17 amino acids. Germline V CDR1 and CDR2: MNHEY, SMNVEV (reference sequence). Trimming shortened V by 0 bases and J by 0 bases, and 12 bases separated the two germline ends. The CDR3: CASSLSPGTTSNQPQHF. CDR3 sequence (DNA): TGTGCCAGCAGTTTATCTCCCGGGACAACTAGCAATCAGCCCCAGCATTTT.

The rearrangement uses TRBV6-5 and TRBJ2-1; 13 bases match TRBD2. V dropped 7 bases and J dropped 9; count of bases not matched to a gene: 9. The CDR3 consists of 15 residues. The germline V gene encodes CDR1 MNHEY and CDR2 SVGAGI. CDR3 sequence: CASTRLAGGVGEQFF. CDR3 bases: TGTGCCAGCACCAGACTAGCGGGAGGAGTGGGTGAGCAGTTCTTC.

This clone has just one count. The chain employs TRBV3-1 (or the pseudogene TRBV3-2) and TRBJ2-2; TRBD2 matches at 10 bases. This CDR3 spans 18 amino acids. Germline loops: CDR1 LGHDT, CDR2 YNNKEL (reference sequence). V shed 0 bases and J 3 bases; nucleotides not matched to a gene: 7. CDR3 bases: TGTGCCAGCAGCCAAGACGCAGCGGGAGGGCCGGACACCGGGGAGCTGTTTTTT. Translating gives CASSQDAAGGPDTGELFF.

In this sample, this clone turned up a few times. The chain joins TRBV5-6 to TRBJ2-5, with TRBD1 matching over 7 bases. The CDR3 length is 13 residues. The germline V gene has CDR1 SGHDT and CDR2 YYEEEE. Trimming removed 0 bases from V and 4 bases from J; junction bases left unmatched: 0. Here the CDR3 reads CASSLDRGETQYF. CDR3 DNA sequence: TGTGCCAGCAGCTTGGACAGGGGAGAGACCCAGTACTTC.

This chain uses TRBV21-1 with TRBJ1-6; the table's D call of TRBD1 was not tested on the DNA. TRBV21-1 is designated a pseudogene. This CDR3 region has 16 residues. The CDR3 sequence: CASSKASLNISSPLHF. CDR3 nucleotide sequence: TGTGCCAGCAGCAAAGCATCGTTAAACATTTCTTCACCCCTCCACTTT.

This clone was seen only once. The genes are TRBV4-1 and TRBJ2-3; TRBD2 aligns across 9 bases. V shed 5 bases and J 0 bases; nucleotides not matched to a gene: 9. CDR3 length equals 17 residues. CDR1 is MGHRA and CDR2 is YSYEKL in the germline V gene. CDR3 protein: CASSASGGTRSTDTQYF. The CDR3 region has the DNA TGCGCCAGCAGCGCAAGCGGGGGGACTAGAAGCACAGATACGCAGTATTTT.

The chain has TRBV4-3 and TRBJ1-6; weak D call: TRBD1 (6 bases). V shed 6 bases and J shed 7 bases, with 16 bases lying between them. Germline V gene sequence: CDR1 LGHNA, CDR2 YSLEER. This CDR3 has 15 amino acids. The CDR3 region is CASSQSQGPNSPLHF. The CDR3 coding sequence is TGCGCCAGCAGTCAATCACAGGGACCAAATTCACCCCTCCACTTT.

A note on this clone: Different DNA sequences within this sample yield the same CDR3. The chain uses TRBV5-1 and TRBJ1-2, with 9 bases identical to TRBD1. This CDR3 has 14 residues. Trimming at V came to 2 bases and at J to 4 bases, leaving 3 bases not matched to a gene. The germline V gene encodes CDR1 SGHRS and CDR2 YFSETQ. Here the CDR3 reads CASSLSGQGYGYTF. The DNA of the CDR3 is TGCGCCAGCAGCTTATCGGGACAGGGCTATGGCTACACCTTC.

The chain recombines TRBV7-9 with TRBJ1-1, with 9 bases that match TRBD1. The J segment lost 6 bases and the V segment lost 0 bases, leaving 17 bases of the junction unmatched. CDR3 length: 19 residues. The germline gives CDR1 SEHNR, CDR2 FQNEAQ (reference sequence). This CDR3 is CASSLAILGTGWGGPEAFF. The CDR3 nucleotides are TGTGCCAGCAGCTTAGCGATATTGGGGACAGGGTGGGGAGGCCCTGAAGCTTTCTTT. Complete variable domain (other parts from reference TRBV7-9 and TRBJ1-1): DTGVSQNPRHKITKRGQNVTFRCDPISEHNRLYWYRQTLGQGPEFLTYFQNEAQLEKSRLLSDRFSAERPKGSFSTLEIQRTEQGDSAMYLCASSLAILGTGWGGPEAFFGQGTRLTVV.

The chain links TRBV29-1 to TRBJ1-1; 7 nucleotides match TRBD1. This CDR3 region has 15 residues. Germline CDR1 and CDR2: SQVTM and ANQGSEA. V was clipped by 4 bases and J by 4 bases; unmatched bases: 12. CDR3 sequence reads: CSVVRQGQGGTEAFF. CDR3 bases: TGCAGCGTTGTAAGACAGGGCCAAGGGGGCACTGAAGCTTTCTTT.

The chain is built from TRBV7-9 and TRBJ1-1; TRBD1 might be the D (5 bases). The germline gives CDR1 SEHNR, CDR2 FQNEAQ (reference sequence). This CDR3 is 14 amino acids long. V shed 5 bases and J shed 0 bases, with 10 bases lying between them. CDR3 DNA: TGTGCCAGCAGCCCAGGGTTATTGAACACTGAAGCTTTCTTT. Translated: CASSPGLLNTEAFF.

This chain connects TRBV19 to TRBJ2-2; 8 nucleotides match TRBD1. CDR1 LNHDA and CDR2 SQIVND come from the germline V gene (reference sequence). The CDR3 has 16 residues. Losses at the gene ends were 5 bases for V and 7 bases for J; bases not matched to a gene: 12. The CDR3 spells CASSLGSQGAVGELFF. CDR3 in DNA: TGTGCCAGTAGTTTGGGGAGTCAGGGGGCGGTCGGGGAGCTGTTTTTT.

This chain connects TRBV12-3 or TRBV12-4 to TRBJ1-1; 7 positions match TRBD1. V dropped 2 bases and J dropped 8; count of bases not matched to a gene: 5. This CDR3 region has 13 residues. CDR3 sequence reads: CASSLMRGPEAFF. The CDR3 nucleotides are TGTGCCAGCAGTTTAATGAGGGGGCCCGAAGCTTTCTTT.

V usage is TRBV6-6 and J usage is TRBJ2-3; D possibly corresponds to TRBD1 (5 bases). There are 14 residues in the CDR3. V lost 5 bases and J 1 base, leaving 10 bases between the germline ends. Germline V gives CDR1 MNHNY, CDR2 SVGAGI (reference sequence). The CDR3 here is CASSPARGTDTQYF. The CDR3 DNA is TGTGCCAGCAGTCCTGCCAGGGGCACAGATACGCAGTATTTT.

The chain has TRBV29-1 and TRBJ2-7, with D perhaps matching TRBD1 (6 bases). The germline V gene encodes CDR1 SQVTM and CDR2 ANQGSEA. There are 14 residues in the CDR3. The V and J ends lost 1 base and 5 bases respectively, with 15 bases between them. CDR3 region: CSVEGTGNHDEQYF. The CDR3 DNA reads as TGCAGCGTTGAAGGCACAGGGAATCACGACGAGCAGTACTTC.

There are a few counts of this clone. This chain joins TRBV9 and TRBJ2-7; 8 bases line up with TRBD2. CDR3 size: 14 residues. V lost 4 bases to trimming and J lost 6 bases; unmatched junction nucleotides: 9. Germline V CDR1 and CDR2: SGDLS, YYNGEE. CDR3 protein: CASSRSGDPAEQYF. The CDR3 DNA reads as TGTGCCAGCAGCCGTAGCGGGGACCCCGCCGAGCAGTACTTC.

This clone was observed once. This CDR3 is also generated by other DNA sequences in the sample. This sequence joins TRBV19 and TRBJ2-7, with D perhaps matching TRBD1 (5 bases). Trimming removed 2 bases at V and 1 base at J, with 6 bases between. Germline CDR1 LNHDA, CDR2 SQIVND (reference sequence). The CDR3 has 13 residues. The chain's CDR3 is CASSITGSYEQYF. CDR3 sequence (DNA): TGTGCCAGTAGTATAACAGGATCCTACGAGCAGTACTTC.

The chain links TRBV21-1 to TRBJ2-7; no check of the table's D call, TRBD2, against the DNA was made. TRBV21-1 represents a pseudogene. The CDR3 contains 16 residues. The CDR3 loop is CASSKVELAHSYEQYF. The CDR3 nucleotides are TGTGCCAGCAGCAAGGTGGAGCTAGCGCACTCCTACGAGCAGTACTTC.

The chain employs TRBV7-2 and TRBJ2-1; TRBD2 is a possible D gene (5 bases). The CDR3 contains 15 residues. CDR1 and CDR2 (germline): SGHTA, FQGNSA. V lost 4 bases to trimming and J lost 0 bases, with 10 bases between them. The CDR3 nucleotides are TGTGCCAGCAGCTCGGACTTTGGCTCCTACAATGAGCAGTTCTTC. Residues: CASSSDFGSYNEQFF. The whole variable domain, filled in from reference TRBV7-2 and TRBJ2-1, reads GAGVSQSPSNKVTEKGKDVELRCDPISGHTALYWYRQSLGQGLEFLIYFQGNSAPDKSGLPSDRFSAERTGGSVSTLTIQRTQQEDSAVYLCASSSDFGSYNEQFFGPGTRLTVL.

The chain couples TRBV19 to TRBJ2-5; 7 bases agree with TRBD1. The CDR3 has 16 amino acids. The V segment lost 6 bases and the J segment 4 bases; nucleotides outside the gene matches: 14. CDR1 and CDR2 (germline): LNHDA, SQIVND (reference sequence). In nucleotides, the CDR3 is TGTGCCAGTAGCTTCACAGGGGAAGGTTGGGGAGAGACCCAGTACTTC. Translated: CASSFTGEGWGETQYF. The full variable domain, with the rest looked up from reference TRBV19 and TRBJ2-5, is DGGITQSPKYLFRKEGQNVTLSCEQNLNHDAMYWYRQDPGQGLRLIYYSQIVNDFQKGDIAEGYSVSREKKESFPLTVTSAQKNPTAFYLCASSFTGEGWGETQYFGPGTRLLVL.

Concerning this clone itself: The same CDR3 also results from other DNA sequences found in this sample. The chain carries TRBV2 and TRBJ2-7, with 9 bases lining up with TRBD1. The CDR3 is 14 amino acids. The V gene end was trimmed by 3 bases and the J gene end by 1 base; junction bases not matched to a gene: 1. Germline V lookup: CDR1 SNHLY, CDR2 FYNNEI. CDR3: CASSDGQGSYEQYF. The DNA of the CDR3 is TGTGCCAGCAGTGACGGACAGGGGTCCTACGAGCAGTACTTC.

The sample holds a few counts of this clone. The chain is built from TRBV9 and TRBJ2-2, with TRBD2 matching 10 bases. This CDR3 region has 16 residues. V trimming: 3 bases; J trimming: 3 bases; junction bases outside the gene matches: 5. CDR1 and CDR2 (germline): SGDLS, YYNGEE. CDR3: CASSDRSGRDTGELFF. DNA for the CDR3: TGTGCCAGCAGCGACCGGAGCGGGAGGGACACCGGGGAGCTGTTTTTT.